This T cell receptor (beta chain) was identified during a study of blood T cell repertoires in COVID-19. There are a few counts of this clone. The protocol was immunoSEQ multiplex PCR, while the TCRdb copy is restricted to in-frame clones and leaves out a portion. This table holds 150,000 to 200,000 clones, around 82% found once. Ages ranged from about 18 to 89 years, with residence in around 24 US areas. The sequenced sample was PBMCs or T cells enriched from blood (not recorded which). The clonotype comes from a woman aged 55-70 years with acute COVID-19.

CDR3 loop: CASGEIGGSGNTIYF. CDR3 in DNA: TGTGCCAGCGGCGAAATAGGGGGCTCTGGAAACACCATATATTTT. The genes are TRBV28 and TRBJ1-3; tentative D call: TRBD1 (6 bases). Germline CDR1 reads MDHEN; CDR2 reads SYDVKM. The CDR3 spans 15 residues. V dropped 8 bases and J dropped 0 bases, with 14 bases sitting between them. Filled out from reference TRBV28 and TRBJ1-3, the complete variable domain reads DVKVTQSSRYLVKRTGEKVFLECVQDMDHENMFWYRQDPGLGLRLIYFSYDVKMKEKGDIPEGYSVSREKKERFSLILESASTNQTSMYLCASGEIGGSGNTIYFGEGSWLTVV.